The clone carrying this TCR beta chain was found many times. What it binds is unknown. The data belong to a study of response to subunit inactivated influenza vaccine. Study outcomes and limitations: Each seasonal flu vaccination may recruit only limited new T cells, authors suggested.

TCRdb ran MiXCR on the RT-PCR reads and lists one entry per CDR3 protein. The sample carries about 300,000 distinct CDR3 sequences, around 22% recorded once. The germline CDR1 and CDR2 sequences are LGHNA and YNFKEQ. The CDR3 covers 15 residues. After removal of 0 bases from V and 9 bases from J, the junction contained 5 bases not matched to a gene. This chain uses TRBV4-2 with TRBJ1-6; TRBD1 agrees at 7 bases. The sample was PBMCs from blood, taken approximately 20 months after vaccination. The sequence was collected from a man aged 50-75 years who received an inactivated influenza vaccine. The CDR3 loop is CASSQDKGASSPLHF. In DNA, the CDR3 is TGTGCCAGCAGCCAAGATAAGGGGGCTAGTTCACCCCTCCACTTT.